This T cell receptor beta chain derives from a study of blood T cell repertoires in COVID-19 (TCRdb year 2020). With regard to the full study: Collaborator samples came from the United States, Italy and Spain and covered acute and convalescent phases of COVID-19. The material from the prospective study consisted of cDNA or gDNA derived from T cells, B-cell-depleted T cells, or PBMCs. Subjects who had been exposed to COVID-19, were actively infected with it, or had recovered from it provided the deeply sampled blood TCRbeta repertoires that made up the dataset. The repertoires were made available in a free public database intended to serve as a resource for research on the immune response to SARS-CoV-2. The samples were drawn from two sources: the first 160 participants of the ongoing ImmuneRACE study, and 950 to 1,500 subjects contributed by 6 global collaborators. Nearly every sample came with metadata listing a de-identified subject ID, COVID-19 status, age in years and sex. Where HLA class I and class II types were available, the types were taken from metadata supplied by the sample provider, not from assay-based typing.

This clone was recorded a few times. Its antigen is not yet known. Base qualities are not at hand, and no much larger clone is one base apart. TCRbeta CDR3 regions were amplified from genomic DNA using the immunoSEQ Assay, a bias-controlled multiplex PCR. The authors processed their data as follows. The number of nucleated cells in each sample was estimated by amplification of reference gene primers within the assay. To quantify the absolute abundance of each unique TCRbeta CDR3 rearrangement, sequence reads were collapsed and filtered. For each sample, productive Simpson clonality was calculated as the square root of Simpson's diversity index across productive rearrangements. Not all clones reach the TCRdb copy of this immuneACCESS table, which keeps in-frame sequences only. Checked studies attribute under half of the gap to unresolved V genes and leave the rest unexplained. The V and J calls and clone size come from that table; D and trimming were worked out from the DNA. This sample lists tens of thousands of clones; about 76% were detected once. 20% to 25% of the sample is taken by the ten largest.

The investigation overall reported the following: How much clinical and demographic metadata was included differed by source and by participant, and the metadata was provided uncurated.

One collaborating source in Seattle enrolled patients during active infection and followed them longitudinally through the course of disease. Each collaborating institution followed its own protocols to collect whole blood in K2EDTA tubes. For TCRbeta analysis, collaborator samples were shipped as frozen whole blood, as isolated PBMCs, or as DNA extracted from either sample type. Per the germline V gene (reference sequence), MNHEY is the CDR1 and SMNVEV is the CDR2. The CDR3 contains 15 residues, cysteine and phenylalanine counted. The entry retains the CDR3 DNA only, 45 bases that are in frame from base 1. From V the trimming removes 0 bases and from J it removes 7 bases, while the gene matches leave 2 bases of the junction unaccounted for.

The sequenced material came from peripheral blood. The clonotype comes from a woman of 80 years or more with COVID-19, enrolled during active disease. The V and J segments used are TRBV27 and TRBJ1-6, and 8 junctional nucleotides match TRBD1. DNA sequence: TGTGCCAGCAGTTTATCCCGGACAGGGAATTCACCCCTCCACTTT. This sequence encodes CASSLSRTGNSPLHF.